This T cell receptor beta chain was profiled in a study of blood T cell repertoires in COVID-19 (dated by TCRdb to 2020 to 2021). In terms of the full investigation: The collaborator samples originated in the United States, Italy and Spain and spanned the acute and convalescent phases of COVID-19. The material from the prospective study consisted of cDNA or gDNA derived from T cells, B-cell-depleted T cells, or PBMCs. The dataset comprised deeply sampled blood TCRbeta repertoires from subjects exposed to, actively infected with, or recovered from COVID-19. The repertoires were released in a freely available public database meant as a resource for research on the immune response to SARS-CoV-2. The samples were drawn from two sources: the first 160 participants of the ongoing ImmuneRACE study, and over 950 subjects contributed by 6 global collaborators. Sample metadata almost always included a de-identified subject ID, COVID-19 status, age in years and sex. Where HLA class I and class II types were available, the types were taken from metadata supplied by the sample provider, not from assay-based typing. The paper's findings and limits, for the study overall: The quantity of clinical and demographic metadata differed by source and by participant and was supplied without curation.

For this clone: Its antigen target is currently unknown. No base quality information exists; no much larger clone differs at one position.

The immunoSEQ Assay, a bias-controlled multiplex PCR, was used to amplify TCRbeta CDR3 regions from genomic DNA. Turning to the authors' computational methods: Within the assay, amplification of reference gene primers was used to estimate how many nucleated cells each sample contained. Sequence reads were collapsed and filtered to measure the absolute abundance of every unique TCRbeta CDR3 rearrangement. For each sample, productive Simpson clonality was calculated as the square root of Simpson's diversity index over productive rearrangements. Entries here come from immuneACCESS through TCRdb and include only in-frame sequences with V and J called. Some clones fail to appear in such tables; in the studies checked, an unresolved V gene covers under half of the shortfall, and the cause of the remainder is unknown. V and J calls and clone size are copied from that table; D and trimming were computed from the DNA. Recorded for this sample are about 240,000 clones; approximately 84% of them occurred a single time. The ten largest account for 3% to 4% of the sample.

The germline V gene yields SGHNT for CDR1 and YENEEA for CDR2. Reading from cysteine to phenylalanine, the CDR3 counts 14 amino acids. Only the CDR3 part of the read is kept: 42 bases, read in frame from the first base. Germline trimming: 6 bases from V, 0 bases from J; junction bases outside gene matches: 5. Participants in the prospective study were aged roughly 18 to 95 years, lived in approximately 26 United States geographic areas, and enrolled through a virtual design. In the prospective study, cohorts were assigned on the basis of participant-reported clinical history obtained from a screening survey and a study questionnaire. In the prospective study, whole blood, serum and a nasopharyngeal or oropharyngeal swab were collected from each participant by mobile phlebotomists. Participants in the prospective study had the option to provide additional blood draws and questionnaires over a 2-month period. Prospective study blood samples were shipped either frozen or at room temperature before DNA extraction.

The chain is assembled from TRBV11-3 and TRBJ2-7, with 7 middle bases fitting TRBD1. The sequencing input was PBMCs or T cells enriched from blood (not recorded which). The receptor's source is a woman in her thirties or forties with acute COVID-19. The DNA reads as follows: TGTGCCAGCAGGAGGGGGCCCCACTCCTACGAGCAGTACTTC. This yields the protein CASRRGPHSYEQYF.